The 22 T cell receptor beta chains given below trace back to one sample, sequenced in a study of identical twins. MiXCR, run by TCRdb on the 5' RACE reads, gives a single entry per CDR3 protein. The sample carries over 550,000 distinct CDR3 sequences, just over 7% recorded once. These data were also filed under a second study, of yellow fever vaccine responses in identical twins.

Sample: PBMCs. Receptors were obtained from a woman aged 18-29 years in good health.

The rearrangement joins TRBV10-3 to TRBJ2-6, with D tentatively TRBD2 (7 bases). Germline CDR1 reads ENHRY; CDR2 reads SYGVKD. The CDR3 runs 16 residues. Trimming stripped 9 bases from V and 0 bases from J, with 15 bases between. The CDR3 is CAIQGGENSGANVLTF. CDR3 in DNA: TGTGCCATACAAGGGGGGGAAAACTCTGGGGCCAACGTCCTGACTTTC.

This clonotype has only a few counts. This sequence joins TRBV7-9 and TRBJ2-3, with 9 bases identical to TRBD2. This CDR3 region has 15 residues. CDR1 and CDR2 (germline): SEHNR, FQNEAQ (reference sequence). Trimming at V came to 2 bases and at J to 5 bases, leaving 5 bases not matched to a gene. Here the CDR3 reads CASSLPGLAGDTQYF. The CDR3 region has the DNA TGTGCCAGCAGCTTACCGGGACTAGCAGGAGATACGCAGTATTTT.

The chain combines TRBV20-1 with TRBJ2-1; TRBD2 matches 7 bases. This CDR3 is built from 11 residues. CDR1 is DFQATT, CDR2 SNEGSKA, per germline (reference sequence). The V gene end was trimmed by 6 bases and the J gene end by 8 bases; junction bases not matched to a gene: 4. CDR3 protein: CSASREDEQFF. CDR3 DNA sequence: TGCAGTGCCTCTCGGGAGGATGAGCAGTTCTTC.

The chain combines TRBV3-1 with TRBJ2-5; D is undetermined. V lost 4 bases and J 2 bases, leaving 20 bases between the germline ends. The length of the CDR3 is 17 residues. From germline, CDR1 is LGHDT and CDR2 YNNKEL (reference sequence). In DNA form, the CDR3 reads TGTGCCAGCAGCCCCAGGTACACCGCACACCAACAAGAGACCCAGTACTTC. It codes for CASSPRYTAHQQETQYF.

At least ten counts were recorded for this clonotype. This rearrangement joins TRBV28 to TRBJ2-3, with 9 bases fitting TRBD2. Germline trimming cut 5 bases from V and 0 bases from J; bases unmatched to any gene: 3. This CDR3 region has 15 residues. In germline, CDR1 is MDHEN, CDR2 SYDVKM. The DNA for the CDR3 is TGTGCCAGCAGTCCAGGACTAGCGAGCACAGATACGCAGTATTTT. It specifies CASSPGLASTDTQYF.

This chain links TRBV7-6 with TRBJ2-5; 8 nucleotides agree with TRBD2. This CDR3 region has 14 residues. The V and J ends lost 5 bases and 3 bases, in that order; junction bases with no gene match: 5. Germline V lookup: CDR1 SGHVS, CDR2 FNYEAQ. The CDR3 spells CASSRLAPEETQYF. CDR3 sequence (DNA): TGTGCCAGCAGCCGACTAGCGCCCGAAGAGACCCAGTACTTC.

This clonotype has a count of ten or more. CDR3 sequence: CASSPRTGVEAFF. The DNA for the CDR3 is TGTGCCAGCAGTCCACGGACAGGAGTTGAAGCTTTCTTT. The chain carries TRBV12-3 or TRBV12-4 and TRBJ1-1, with TRBD1 identical over 7 bases. The CDR3 runs to 13 residues. V dropped 5 bases and J dropped 7; count of bases not matched to a gene: 7.

The sample holds a few counts of this clonotype. The chain employs TRBV7-2 and TRBJ2-1; TRBD1 aligns across 7 bases. Germline CDR1 reads SGHTA; CDR2 reads FQGNSA. The CDR3 length is 17 residues. V lost 2 bases and J lost 4; bases outside the gene matches: 11. CDR3 in DNA: TGTGCCAGCAGCTTAATTCCCCAGGGGGTATGGTACAATGAGCAGTTCTTC. Translating it yields CASSLIPQGVWYNEQFF.

The V and J genes are TRBV12-5 and TRBJ2-1; possible D gene TRBD2, 6 bases. V lost 5 bases to trimming and J lost 4 bases, with 9 bases between them. The CDR3 extends over 13 amino acids. Germline CDR1 is LGHNT and CDR2 is FRNRAP. Here the CDR3 reads CASGVTSYNEQFF. DNA of the CDR3: TGTGCTAGTGGTGTGACTAGTTACAATGAGCAGTTCTTC.

The chain has TRBV7-8 and TRBJ1-6, with 10 positions matching TRBD1. CDR1 is SGHVS, CDR2 FQNEAQ, per germline. The V segment lost 4 bases and the J segment 10 bases; nucleotides outside the gene matches: 7. This CDR3 region has 15 residues. CDR3: CASSSTTGGGSPLHF. The CDR3 nucleotides read TGTGCCAGCAGCTCCACGACAGGGGGCGGGTCACCCCTCCACTTT. The full variable domain, rest sourced from reference TRBV7-8 and TRBJ1-6, is GAGVSQSPRYKVAKRGQDVALRCDPISGHVSLFWYQQALGQGPEFLTYFQNEAQLDKSGLPSDRFFAERPEGSVSTLKIQRTQQEDSAVYLCASSSTTGGGSPLHFGNGTRLTVT.

This clonotype was seen a few times. V and J are TRBV4-1 and TRBJ2-3, with a weak D call TRBD1 (6 bases). From germline, CDR1 is MGHRA and CDR2 YSYEKL. Trimming pared 4 bases from V and 2 bases from J, leaving 13 bases between. The length of the CDR3 is 15 residues. In DNA form, the CDR3 reads TGCGCCAGCAGCCCGGTGGACAGCTTCACAGATACGCAGTATTTT. Translating gives CASSPVDSFTDTQYF.

This clonotype occurred a few times. The V gene is TRBV4-1, the J gene TRBJ2-7, with TRBD2 matching 7 bases. CDR1 and CDR2 from the germline V gene are MGHRA and YSYEKL. J was trimmed by 5 bases and V by 4 bases; bases with no gene match: 11. This CDR3 has 15 amino acids. CDR3 protein: CASSPGGVRPDEQYF. DNA of the CDR3: TGCGCCAGCAGCCCTGGGGGGGTCCGACCCGACGAGCAGTACTTC.

The chain carries TRBV20-1 and TRBJ2-1; 10 bases are shared with TRBD2. This CDR3 is 13 amino acids long. V shed 6 bases and J 6 bases; nucleotides not matched to a gene: 5. CDR1 DFQATT and CDR2 SNEGSKA come from the germline V gene (reference sequence). CDR3 sequence: CSASGGAANEQFF. The CDR3 nucleotides read TGCAGTGCCAGCGGGGGGGCGGCCAATGAGCAGTTCTTC.

Ten or more counts support this clonotype. The chain links TRBV28 to TRBJ1-6; 10 nucleotides agree with TRBD1. The CDR3 has 15 residues. The ends lost 6 bases at V and 5 bases at J; junction bases unmatched: 4. Germline-derived CDR1 and CDR2 are MDHEN and SYDVKM. CDR3: CASSPGTGDNSPLHF. The CDR3 DNA is TGTGCCAGCAGCCCCGGGACAGGGGATAATTCACCCCTCCACTTT.

The chain uses TRBV7-9 and TRBJ2-5; the D is unclear. CDR1 and CDR2 from the germline V gene are SEHNR and FQNEAQ (reference sequence). Trimming stripped 6 bases from V and 0 bases from J, with 11 bases between. CDR3 length equals 14 residues. CDR3 sequence (DNA): TGTGCCAGCAGTATTACGCTGAACCAAGAGACCCAGTACTTC. This encodes CASSITLNQETQYF.

About this clonotype itself: This may arise from a read error, as a much more abundant clone is one base away. The rearrangement uses TRBV20-1 and TRBJ2-3; 11 bases fit TRBD1. Germline values: CDR1 DFQATT, CDR2 SNEGSKA (reference sequence). This CDR3 region has 14 residues. The CDR3 coding sequence is TGCTGGGCCGGAGGACAGGGGGCCACAGATACGCAGTATTTT. Its translation: CWAGGQGATDTQYF.

V gene TRBV5-1 combines with J gene TRBJ2-1, with 10 bases identical to TRBD2. Germline trimming cut 4 bases from V and 0 bases from J; bases unmatched to any gene: 4. Looked up from germline, CDR1 is SGHRS and CDR2 is YFSETQ. The CDR3 totals 16 residues. DNA of the CDR3: TGCGCCAGCAGCGGGGGACTAGCGAACTCCTACAATGAGCAGTTCTTC. It encodes CASSGGLANSYNEQFF. The full variable domain, rest sourced from reference TRBV5-1 and TRBJ2-1, is KAGVTQTPRYLIKTRGQQVTLSCSPISGHRSVSWYQQTPGQGLQFLFEYFSETQRNKGNFPGRFSGRQFSNSRSEMNVSTLELGDSALYLCASSGGLANSYNEQFFGPGTRLTVL.

This clonotype has more than one count but fewer than ten. The rearrangement uses TRBV28 and TRBJ1-1, with TRBD1 as a possible D gene (5 bases). Germline V lookup: CDR1 MDHEN, CDR2 SYDVKM. V lost 3 bases and J 5 bases, leaving 10 bases between the germline ends. This CDR3 is built from 13 residues. Here the CDR3 DNA reads TGTGCCAGCAGTTTTGCAGGGCAAACTGAAGCTTTCTTT. Translating it yields CASSFAGQTEAFF.

The chain uses TRBV12-3 or TRBV12-4 and TRBJ2-2, with D perhaps matching TRBD1 or TRBD2 (5 bases each). The CDR3 is made up of 17 amino acids. Between the trimmed V and J ends, which lost 5 bases and 0 bases, there was a span of 16 bases. CDR3 in amino acids: CASSTGRDGANTGELFF. CDR3 nucleotide sequence: TGTGCCAGCAGTACAGGCCGGGACGGCGCGAACACCGGGGAGCTGTTTTTT.

V and J are TRBV7-2 and TRBJ2-7; 12 positions agree with TRBD2. Germline V gene sequence: CDR1 SGHTA, CDR2 FQGNSA. Trimming took 3 bases from V and 1 from J; bases not matched to a gene: 4. The CDR3 contains 16 residues. The CDR3 sequence is CASSLGTSGPSYEQYF. CDR3 DNA sequence: TGTGCCAGCAGCTTGGGGACTAGCGGGCCATCCTACGAGCAGTACTTC.

The sample holds a few counts of this clonotype. The chain recombines TRBV5-1 with TRBJ2-3; D gene unclear. CDR3 size: 19 residues. Germline-derived CDR1 and CDR2 are SGHRS and YFSETQ. Trimming removed 0 bases at V and 0 bases at J, with 20 bases between. This chain's CDR3 is CASSLARRERWRSTDTQYF. CDR3 DNA sequence: TGCGCCAGCAGCTTGGCCCGACGAGAGAGGTGGCGTAGCACAGATACGCAGTATTTT.

The V call is TRBV6-1, the J call TRBJ2-5; 15 bases align to TRBD2. There are 17 residues in the CDR3. Trimming at V came to 7 bases and at J to 4 bases, leaving 10 bases not matched to a gene. CDR1 MNHNS and CDR2 SASEGT come from the germline V gene. The CDR3 reads CASKEGLAGGPRETQYF. In DNA, the CDR3 is TGTGCCAGCAAGGAAGGACTAGCGGGGGGGCCTCGAGAGACCCAGTACTTC.